Listed below are T cell receptor beta chains from one sample, sequenced in a study of CD8+ T cells in alopecia areata. Clones were read by immunoSEQ multiplex PCR, and TCRdb kept only the in-frame ones, dropping some. The sample records about 150,000 clones, approximately 65% being singletons. Sample: CD8+ T cells sorted from blood. The receptors here all came from a human donor in good health. CDR3s include the opening cysteine and the closing phenylalanine or tryptophan. A D gene is named only where the DNA matches it firmly. Some rows mark clone size as missing; the rest say once, few, many or name a class of expanded clone.

V	D	size	J	DNA	CDR3
TRBV20-1	.	.	TRBJ1-1	TGCAGTGCCCCAGAGAACACTGAAGCTTTCTTT	CSAPENTEAFF
TRBV11-2	.	.	TRBJ2-7	TGTGCCAGCAGCTTCGGACAGAGGTACGAGCAGTACTTC	CASSFGQRYEQYF
TRBV5-4	TRBD2	.	TRBJ2-7	TGTGCCAGCAGCTTCAAGCGGGAGACCCCCTACGAGCAGTACTTC	CASSFKRETPYEQYF
TRBV6-6	.	once	TRBJ2-5	TGTGCCAGCAGTTACTCGACGGGCACCCAGTACTTC	CASSYSTGTQYF
TRBV11-2	.	few	TRBJ2-1	TGTGCCAGCAGCTCCCAAGGTTTCCCTCCCTACAATGAGCAGTTCTTC	CASSSQGFPPYNEQFF
TRBV18	.	.	TRBJ2-1	TGTGCCAGCTCACCCGCGACTCACAATGAGCAGTTCTTC	CASSPATHNEQFF
TRBV29-1	.	.	TRBJ1-1	TGCAGCGTTGAAGATCCTGAAGCTTTCTTT	CSVEDPEAFF
TRBV29-1	.	few	TRBJ1-1	TGCGCGGTCCACCGTAACACTGAAGCTTTCTTT	CAVHRNTEAFF
TRBV2	TRBD2	.	TRBJ2-2	TGTGCCAGCTGTTGCGGGAGGGCCTTCGGGGAGCTGTTTTTT	CASCCGRAFGELFF
TRBV15	TRBD1	.	TRBJ1-4	TGTGCCACCAGAGGTCAAGGGGACAGGGATGAAAAACTGTTTTTT	CATRGQGDRDEKLFF
TRBV29-1	.	few	TRBJ2-5	TGCAGCGTTCTCACTATTTCGTACCAAGAGACCCAGTACTTC	CSVLTISYQETQYF
TRBV7-8	.	.	TRBJ2-2	TGTGCCAGCAGCTTAATCAAGGGTGTTAGCGATTACACCGGGGAGCTGTTTTTT	CASSLIKGVSDYTGELFF
TRBV10-2	TRBD2	.	TRBJ2-1	TGCGCCAGCAGTGAGTCGTTAGCGGGAGCATATGAGCAGTTCTTC	CASSESLAGAYEQFF
TRBV4-1	.	.	TRBJ2-1	TGCGCCAGCAGCCCCTACCCAATTGGGAGTACTGCCTACAATGAGCAGTTCTTC	CASSPYPIGSTAYNEQFF
TRBV9	.	.	TRBJ2-2	TGTGCCAGCAGCGTAGGAGGTCCCGGGGAGCTGTTTTTT	CASSVGGPGELFF
TRBV28	TRBD1	.	TRBJ2-7	TGTGCCAGCAGGAGGGACAGCCCCTTTGAGCAGTACTTC	CASRRDSPFEQYF
TRBV29-1	.	few	TRBJ1-1	TGCAGCATATGGCTGAGGAACACTGAAGCTTTCTTT	CSIWLRNTEAFF
TRBV29-1	.	few	TRBJ1-1	TGCAGCGCCGGAGGGGGGGCAACAAGGGGCACTGAAGCTTTCTTT	CSAGGGATRGTEAFF
TRBV7-9	.	.	TRBJ1-5	TGTGCCAGCAGCTCCCAGGGTTTCAATCAGCCCCAGCATTTT	CASSSQGFNQPQHF
TRBV11-1	TRBD2	.	TRBJ2-1	TGTGCCAGCAGCGATTCGGCCGGGACTAGCGCATACAATGAGCAGTTCTTC	CASSDSAGTSAYNEQFF